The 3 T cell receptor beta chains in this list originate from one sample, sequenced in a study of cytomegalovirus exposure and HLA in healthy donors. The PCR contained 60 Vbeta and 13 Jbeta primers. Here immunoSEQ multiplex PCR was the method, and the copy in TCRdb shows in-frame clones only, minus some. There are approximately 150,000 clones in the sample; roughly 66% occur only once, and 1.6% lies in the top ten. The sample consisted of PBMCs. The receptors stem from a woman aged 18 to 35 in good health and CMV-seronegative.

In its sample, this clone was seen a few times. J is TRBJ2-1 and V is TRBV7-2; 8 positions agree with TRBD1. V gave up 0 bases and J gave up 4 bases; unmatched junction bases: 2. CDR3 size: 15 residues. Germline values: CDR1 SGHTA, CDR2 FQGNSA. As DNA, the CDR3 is TGTGCCAGCAGCTTAGCGGGACAGGCGTACAATGAGCAGTTCTTC. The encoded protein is CASSLAGQAYNEQFF.

For the CDR3, the DNA is TGTGCCACCTATAGCGGGGGGCGCTCCTACGAGCAGTACTTC. Protein sequence: CATYSGGRSYEQYF. This rearrangement joins TRBV28 to TRBJ2-5; 10 positions match TRBD2. TRBJ2-7 explains the end of the DNA better; the J call may be wrong. CDR1 and CDR2 (germline): MDHEN, SYDVKM. This CDR3 has 14 residues.

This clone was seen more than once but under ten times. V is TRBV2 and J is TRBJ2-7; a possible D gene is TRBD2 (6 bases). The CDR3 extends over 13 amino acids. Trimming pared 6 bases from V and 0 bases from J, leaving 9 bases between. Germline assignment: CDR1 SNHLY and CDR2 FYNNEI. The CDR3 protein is CASRDGGSYEQYF. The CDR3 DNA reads TGTGCCAGCAGGGACGGGGGCTCCTACGAGCAGTACTTC.